Listed here are 25 T cell receptor beta chains from one sample, sequenced in a study of T cell changes during pregnancy in multiple sclerosis. Some clones are missing from TCRdb's copy, which holds only in-frame ones; the method was immunoSEQ multiplex PCR. Of about 18,000 clones detected, 85% appear once; the ten largest clones hold 9% to 10%. Sequenced here: CD8+ T cells from peripheral blood mononuclear cells, sampled after pregnancy. The receptor source for this set is a female donor with multiple sclerosis, enrolled in a pregnancy study.

The chain uses TRBV6-4 and TRBJ2-1, with D tentatively TRBD2 (6 bases). This CDR3 contains 15 residues. Trimming cost V 6 bases and J 5 bases, with 17 bases left between them. Germline assignment: CDR1 MRHNA and CDR2 SNTAGT. The CDR3 nucleotides read TGTGCCAGCAGCATCTCGCGGGGCGCTAACAATGAGCAGTTCTTC. Protein: CASSISRGANNEQFF.

The J gene is TRBJ1-1, the V gene TRBV7-8; 8 bases agree with TRBD1. Germline assignment: CDR1 SGHVS and CDR2 FQNEAQ. CDR3 length: 14 residues. V gave up 6 bases and J gave up 4 bases; unmatched junction bases: 7. CDR3 loop: CASSFDTGGTEAFF. DNA of the CDR3: TGTGCCAGCAGTTTTGATACAGGGGGCACTGAAGCTTTCTTT. Complete variable domain (other parts from reference TRBV7-8 and TRBJ1-1): GAGVSQSPRYKVAKRGQDVALRCDPISGHVSLFWYQQALGQGPEFLTYFQNEAQLDKSGLPSDRFFAERPEGSVSTLKIQRTQQEDSAVYLCASSFDTGGTEAFFGQGTRLTVV.

This clone was recorded a few times. The chain links TRBV14 to TRBJ1-1; weak D call: TRBD1 (6 bases). V dropped 3 bases and J dropped 1 base, with 15 bases sitting between them. Germline values: CDR1 SGHDN, CDR2 FVKESK. This CDR3 region has 16 residues. The CDR3, as DNA: TGTGCCAGCAGCCACCTTGGGGACACTCGGAACACTGAAGCTTTCTTT. Encoded protein: CASSHLGDTRNTEAFF. Full variable domain (missing parts from reference TRBV14 and TRBJ1-1): EAGVTQFPSHSVIEKGQTVTLRCDPISGHDNLYWYRRVMGKEIKFLLHFVKESKQDESGMPNNRFLAERTGGTYSTLKVQPAELEDSGVYFCASSHLGDTRNTEAFFGQGTRLTVV.

The chain employs TRBV9 and TRBJ2-5, with D possibly matching TRBD1 (6 bases). V lost 1 base and J lost 2, with 9 bases in between. The germline V gene has CDR1 SGDLS and CDR2 YYNGEE. The CDR3 loop spans 14 amino acids. This CDR3 reads CASSVSGQQETQYF. In DNA, the CDR3 is TGTGCCAGCAGCGTATCAGGACAGCAAGAGACCCAGTACTTC.

This chain links TRBV7-9 with TRBJ2-1; a possible D gene is TRBD2 (5 bases). CDR1 SEHNR and CDR2 FQNEAQ come from the germline V gene (reference sequence). This CDR3 has 15 residues. V lost 1 base, J lost 7 bases, and 14 bases lay in between. The DNA of the CDR3 is TGTGCCAGCAGCTTAGGGGAGCGCGATACGAATGAGCAGTTCTTC. Translation gives CASSLGERDTNEQFF.

This clone is termed medium-sized. The chain employs TRBV7-9 and TRBJ2-3; D unclear. The CDR3 totals 13 residues. The V and J ends lost 5 bases and 2 bases respectively, with 8 bases between them. Germline V gene lookup returns CDR1 SEHNR and CDR2 FQNEAQ (reference sequence). This CDR3 is CASSGWSTDTQYF. Written as DNA, the CDR3 is TGTGCCAGCAGCGGCTGGTCCACAGATACGCAGTATTTT.

The V and J genes are TRBV6-4 and TRBJ2-3, with 7 bases that match TRBD2. The CDR3 spans 15 residues. CDR1 is MRHNA, CDR2 SNTAGT, per germline. After removal of 3 bases from V and 1 base from J, the junction contained 4 bases not matched to a gene. CDR3 sequence: CASSETREGTDTQYF. The CDR3 nucleotides read TGTGCCAGCAGTGAGACTCGGGAGGGCACAGATACGCAGTATTTT.

This clone was counted between two and nine times. The chain is built from TRBV6-1 and TRBJ1-5, with D maybe TRBD1 (6 bases). Between the trimmed V and J ends, which lost 4 bases and 6 bases, there was a span of 13 bases. CDR1 is MNHNS and CDR2 is SASEGT in the germline V gene. CDR3 length equals 14 residues. This CDR3 reads CASSVSGDSQPQHF. CDR3 bases: TGTGCCAGCAGTGTTTCAGGGGATAGTCAGCCCCAGCATTTT.

V and J are TRBV27 and TRBJ2-3; TRBD1 matches at 11 bases. Germline V lookup: CDR1 MNHEY, CDR2 SMNVEV (reference sequence). The CDR3 length is 17 residues. With V trimmed by 3 bases and J by 3 bases, 8 bases remained unmatched. The CDR3 region is CASSFIGTGGRTDTQYF. The DNA of the CDR3 is TGTGCCAGCAGTTTTATCGGGACAGGGGGTCGGACAGATACGCAGTATTTT.

The gene calls are TRBV19 and TRBJ2-1; D is ambiguous. The CDR3 has 13 amino acids. Trimming removed 2 bases at V and 7 bases at J, with 9 bases between. CDR1 and CDR2 (germline): LNHDA, SQIVND (reference sequence). CDR3 in amino acids: CASSIIPDNEQFF. In DNA form, the CDR3 reads TGTGCCAGTAGTATAATCCCAGATAATGAGCAGTTCTTC.

The gene calls are TRBV21-1 and TRBJ2-7; TRBD1, the D gene given by the table, was not confirmed from the DNA. TRBV21-1 counts as a pseudogene. The CDR3 loop spans 16 amino acids. CDR3 coding DNA: TGTGCCAGCAGCAATATTGGGTGGGCCCCAACCTACGAGCAGTACTTC. As protein: CASSNIGWAPTYEQYF.

The chain has TRBV2 and TRBJ1-1; D call uncertain. V lost 10 bases and J 7 bases, leaving 13 bases between the germline ends. The germline V gene encodes CDR1 SNHLY and CDR2 FYNNEI. The CDR3 is made up of 11 amino acids. CDR3 sequence: CATGSPHEAFF. The CDR3 nucleotides are TGTGCCACAGGAAGCCCACATGAAGCTTTCTTT.

The genes are TRBV28 and TRBJ1-3; D remains unclear. The V gene's germline CDR1 is MDHEN and CDR2 SYDVKM. The CDR3 has 19 residues. Trimming cost V 1 base and J 0 bases, with 19 bases left between them. CDR3 protein: CASSLLGTQTRSSGNTIYF. In DNA form, the CDR3 reads TGTGCCAGCAGTTTATTGGGCACTCAAACTCGAAGCTCTGGAAACACCATATATTTT.

The chain is built from TRBV19 and TRBJ2-7; TRBD1 agrees at 8 bases. This CDR3 contains 15 residues. The V and J ends lost 3 bases and 6 bases, in that order; junction bases with no gene match: 10. Germline CDR1 LNHDA, CDR2 SQIVND (reference sequence). The CDR3 is CASSIQGAIAVEQYF. The CDR3, as DNA: TGTGCCAGTAGTATCCAGGGGGCGATCGCCGTCGAGCAGTACTTC.

This rearrangement joins TRBV7-2 to TRBJ2-1; the D gene is possibly TRBD2 (5 bases). CDR3 size: 15 residues. Per the germline V gene, CDR1 is SGHTA and CDR2 is FQGNSA. The ends were cut back, 3 bases at V and 9 bases at J, with 18 bases in the middle. The chain's CDR3 is CASSFWELPSAEQFF. The CDR3 DNA reads as TGTGCCAGCAGCTTCTGGGAGTTGCCGTCGGCTGAGCAGTTCTTC.

This rearrangement joins TRBV2 to TRBJ1-2; 7 nucleotides line up with TRBD1. CDR1 and CDR2 (germline): SNHLY, FYNNEI. The CDR3 loop spans 14 amino acids. J was trimmed by 3 bases and V by 1 base; bases with no gene match: 2. This CDR3 is CASSEGQGHYGYTF. For the CDR3, the DNA is TGTGCCAGCAGTGAAGGACAGGGCCACTATGGCTACACCTTC. The full variable domain, in which reference TRBV2 and TRBJ1-2 provide the parts outside the CDR3, is EPEVTQTPSHQVTQMGQEVILRCVPISNHLYFYWYRQILGQKVEFLVSFYNNEISEKSEIFDDQFSVERPDGSNFTLKIRSTKLEDSAMYFCASSEGQGHYGYTFGSGTRLTVV.

In its sample, this clone was seen once. V and J are TRBV29-1 and TRBJ2-1, with 9 bases fitting TRBD2. J lost 7 bases, V lost 7 bases, and 14 bases had no gene match. The germline V gene has CDR1 SQVTM and CDR2 ANQGSEA. This CDR3 has 15 amino acids. In DNA form, the CDR3 reads TGCAGCGCCTTCCCCGGGACTAGCTTTCGAAATGAGCAGTTCTTC. Protein: CSAFPGTSFRNEQFF.

This sequence joins TRBV19 and TRBJ1-1; 11 bases are a match to TRBD1. There are 14 residues in the CDR3. Germline V CDR1 and CDR2: LNHDA, SQIVND (reference sequence). The ends lost 7 bases at V and 9 bases at J; junction bases unmatched: 10. Written as DNA, the CDR3 is TGTGCCAGTATCGTAACCGGGACAGGGGGGCAAGCTTTCTTT. Translated: CASIVTGTGGQAFF.

CDR3 protein: CASSFGLAGGSSSYNEQFF. In nucleotides, the CDR3 is TGTGCCAGCAGCTTCGGTCTAGCGGGAGGTTCCAGCTCCTACAATGAGCAGTTCTTC. The chain carries TRBV5-5 and TRBJ2-1; the match to TRBD2 covers 11 bases. CDR3 length equals 19 residues. The germline V gene encodes CDR1 SGHKS and CDR2 YYEKEE (reference sequence). V was pared by 2 bases and J by 0 bases, with 10 bases of the junction left unmatched.

The chain links TRBV2 to TRBJ2-3; D might be TRBD2 (5 bases). This CDR3 is built from 14 residues. Germline-derived CDR1 and CDR2 are SNHLY and FYNNEI. V lost 3 bases to trimming and J lost 3 bases, with 10 bases between them. In nucleotides, the CDR3 is TGTGCCAGCAGTGATGGGAGAGCGACAGATACGCAGTATTTT. This encodes CASSDGRATDTQYF.

The V and J genes are TRBV7-9 and TRBJ1-2; TRBD1 is a possible D gene (5 bases). This CDR3 has 16 amino acids. Trimming left V 0 bases short and J 1 base short, with 12 bases between. Looked up from germline, CDR1 is SEHNR and CDR2 is FQNEAQ (reference sequence). CDR3 bases: TGTGCCAGCAGCTTAGCGGCAGGGTCTATTAACTATGGCTACACCTTC. Translating gives CASSLAAGSINYGYTF.

Remarks on this clone: Other DNA sequences within the sample encode an identical CDR3. The chain joins TRBV30 to TRBJ2-7, with a weak D call TRBD2 (5 bases). Trimming took off 0 bases at V and 3 bases at J, with 12 bases between the two ends. The CDR3 is 14 amino acids. Germline CDR1 reads GTSNPN; CDR2 reads SVGIG (reference sequence). CDR3 region: CAWSVRGSGYEQYF. CDR3 in DNA: TGTGCCTGGAGTGTCCGTGGGAGTGGCTACGAGCAGTACTTC.

J is TRBJ2-5 and V is TRBV7-9, with D perhaps TRBD2 (5 bases). CDR1 and CDR2 (germline): SEHNR, FQNEAQ (reference sequence). The germline V and J ends were trimmed by 3 bases and 3 bases, with 8 bases remaining between them. This CDR3 contains 13 residues. The CDR3, as DNA: TGTGCCAGCAGCTTCCCCGGGGAAGAGACCCAGTACTTC. It yields the protein CASSFPGEETQYF.

The chain employs TRBV11-3 and TRBJ2-3, with D maybe TRBD2 (5 bases). V lost 4 bases, J lost 4 bases, and 15 bases lay in between. CDR3 size: 15 residues. Germline CDR1 reads SGHNT; CDR2 reads YENEEA. DNA for the CDR3: TGTGCCAGCAGCTATCGGGGAAGAAGCGCAGATACGCAGTATTTT. Encoded protein: CASSYRGRSADTQYF.

The rearrangement uses TRBV7-6 and TRBJ1-1; possibly TRBD1 for D (5 bases). The CDR3 totals 18 residues. V dropped 2 bases and J dropped 0 bases, with 19 bases sitting between them. Germline-derived CDR1 and CDR2 are SGHVS and FNYEAQ. The CDR3 protein is CASSLIGGGELMNTEAFF. In nucleotides, the CDR3 is TGTGCCAGCAGCTTAATAGGAGGAGGGGAGCTGATGAACACTGAAGCTTTCTTT.